This T cell receptor (beta chain) was sequenced during a study of early T cells in non-severe SARS-CoV-2 infection listed by TCRdb under 2021. Regarding the complete study: Because TCR sequencing relied on bulk RNA taken from unsorted whole blood, pairing of alpha and beta chains was not possible. Study-level results and caveats: VDJdb matching was skewed toward anti-spike CD8 responses and likely underestimated virus-specific expansions by missing private and CD4 specificities.

The library was prepared using 5' RACE. Sequenced using a NextSeq 500. Unique molecular identifiers were attached to individual cDNA molecules in the TCR library protocol so that sequencing error and PCR bias could be corrected. Both TCR alpha and beta chains were sequenced, and tight co-correlation was observed between alpha and beta sequence abundances in each sample. The paper's data handling went like this. V gene, J gene and CDR3 annotation of TCR sequences was performed with Decombinator V4. TCRs were defined as expanded if a significant change between any two time points was detected under a Poisson model with p below 0.0001. TCR abundances were normalised to the total number of TCRs sequenced in each sample and reported as counts per million. MAIT TCRs were defined by TRAV1-2 paired with TRAJ12, TRAJ20 or TRAJ33, and iNKT TCRs by TRAV10 paired with TRAJ18. VDJdb, accessed on 1 November 2021, was searched for TCRs annotated for CMV, EBV and SARS-CoV-2, and TCRs annotated for more than one antigen were excluded. TCRdb redid the processing of the public reads, applying fastp at Q25 and MiXCR, and retained in-frame beta chains. Entries that share a CDR3 protein sequence are merged under the most common genes and DNA. The authors' filters were not applied to this entry. The sample table shows 75,000 to 100,000 distinct CDR3 sequences, and 14% to 15% are seen once. 5.5% of the sample is in the top ten clones.

A word on this clonotype: Its antigen is currently not known. No base-level quality is on record; no much larger clone is a single base apart.

The junction shows trimming of 4 bases on V and 5 bases on J, plus 12 bases between the germline ends. Sequences SGHRS (CDR1) and YFSETQ (CDR2) are obtained from the germline V gene. The CDR3 spans 13 residues, from the cysteine through the phenylalanine. Of the read, only the CDR3 DNA is kept; its 39 bases are in frame from base 1. A case-control design nested within a healthcare worker cohort in London, UK, was used, with weekly nasopharyngeal swab PCR tests and blood sampling performed. Healthcare workers were enrolled in the week of the UK lockdown, from 23 to 31 March 2020, and were followed every week for up to roughly 16 weeks.

Sequencing used whole blood. This chain is built from TRBV5-1 and TRBJ2-5, with TRBD2 tentatively as D gene (5 bases match). The receptor was isolated from an adult who was a healthcare worker with PCR-confirmed SARS-CoV-2 infection or an uninfected control (not recorded which). CDR3 loop: CASSPGKAETQYF. The DNA reads TGCGCCAGCAGCCCGGGGAAGGCCGAGACCCAGTACTTC.